By share of the sample, the clone carrying this T cell receptor beta chain is medium-sized (0.01 to 0.1%). Alpha and beta constant-region primers primed reverse transcription of around 500 ng RNA. Using multiplexing indices, alpha and beta chain libraries were generated apart by chain-specific third strand synthesis. MiXCR was run by TCRdb on the 5' RACE reads, yielding one entry per CDR3 protein. The table has 10,000 to 15,000 distinct CDR3 sequences, approximately 10% seen once; the top ten hold more than 5%. V lost 5 bases, J lost 5 bases, and 12 bases lay in between. The CDR3 covers 14 residues. CDR1 is SGHAT and CDR2 is FQNNGV in the germline V gene. The sample comes from a study of HIV-infected patients and healthy controls. All unsorted peripheral T cells were captured because whole blood was used without fractionation.

The chain has TRBV11-2 and TRBJ1-4; D not certain. The receptor was isolated from an adult in good health. Sequencing was done on a sample of blood. CDR3 region: CASSAGLSNEKLFF. In DNA, the CDR3 is TGTGCCAGCAGCGCGGGCCTCAGCAATGAAAAACTGTTTTTT.